This T cell receptor (beta chain) was found in a study of blood T cell repertoires in COVID-19 (dated by TCRdb to the early 2020s). Regarding the study in general: Collaborator samples came from the United States, Italy and Spain and covered acute and convalescent phases of COVID-19. The prospective study material was composed of cDNA or gDNA derived from T cells, B-cell-depleted T cells, or PBMCs. Subjects who had been exposed to COVID-19, were actively infected with it, or had recovered from it provided the deeply sampled blood TCRbeta repertoires that made up the dataset. The repertoires were made available in a free public database intended to serve as a resource for research on the immune response to SARS-CoV-2. Samples were obtained from the ongoing ImmuneRACE study (first 160 participants) and from over 1,000 subjects provided by 6 global collaborators. A de-identified subject ID, COVID-19 status, age in years and sex were almost always included in the sample metadata. HLA class I and class II types, where available, came from metadata supplied by the sample provider rather than from assay-based typing. What the authors observed across the whole study: The quantity of clinical and demographic metadata differed by source and by participant and was supplied without curation.

CDR1 MNHEY and CDR2 SMNVEV are derived from the germline V gene (reference sequence). The CDR3 runs 14 amino acids, cysteine and phenylalanine included. Only the CDR3 region is kept as DNA, spanning 42 bases read in frame from base 1. The junction shows trimming of 2 bases on V and 8 bases on J, plus 12 bases between the germline ends. In regard to this clone: Its target antigen remains unknown. The record has no base qualities; no much larger clone is one base away.

TCRbeta CDR3 regions were amplified from genomic DNA using the immunoSEQ Assay, a bias-controlled multiplex PCR. The published analysis was carried out like this. Nucleated cell counts per sample were estimated from amplification of reference gene primers within the assay. Sequence reads were collapsed and filtered to measure the absolute abundance of every unique TCRbeta CDR3 rearrangement. For each sample, productive Simpson clonality was calculated as the square root of Simpson's diversity index over productive rearrangements. TCRdb's version of the immuneACCESS table is confined to in-frame rearrangements and falls short of the full clone set. An unresolved V gene accounts for under half of the shortfall where checked; the remainder is of unknown origin. V, J and clone size derive from that table, while D and trimming were established from the DNA sequence. Recorded for this sample are 430,000 or so clones; 70% to 90% of them occurred a single time. The ten largest clones take up 0.8% to 1% of the sample.

One collaborating source in Seattle enrolled patients while the patients were actively infected and followed the patients over time throughout the course of disease. Each collaborating institution followed its own protocols to collect whole blood in K2EDTA tubes. For TCRbeta analysis, collaborators shipped samples in one of three forms: frozen whole blood, isolated PBMCs, or DNA extracted from either of those sample types. The sequencing input was peripheral blood. The clonotype originates from a young man with COVID-19, enrolled during active disease. The chain links TRBV27 with TRBJ2-2; matching of 5 bases hints at TRBD1 as the D gene. The DNA sequence follows: TGTGCCAGCAGTTTAATTGGGGCGGCAGGGGAGCTGTTTTTT. Its protein product is CASSLIGAAGELFF.